This T cell receptor beta chain was documented in a study of identical twins. This clonotype has at least ten counts. From the 5' RACE reads, TCRdb called clonotypes with MiXCR, one entry per CDR3 protein. The profile covers 200,000 to 250,000 distinct CDR3 sequences, with around 7% appearing a single time and roughly 3.7% taken by the ten largest. Trimming cost V 5 bases and J 10 bases; bases outside gene matches: 2. The CDR3 extends over 12 amino acids. CDR1 and CDR2 (germline): MNHEY, SVGAGI. These same data were also listed under a study on yellow fever vaccine responses in identical twins.

The rearrangement links TRBV6-5 to TRBJ2-5; 12 bases line up with TRBD2. This clonotype originated in a woman aged 18-29 years in good health. The sample was memory (CD45RO+) T cells sorted from blood. This CDR3 is CASSKLAGGQYF. The DNA for the CDR3 is TGTGCCAGCAGTAAACTAGCGGGGGGCCAGTACTTC.